This T cell receptor beta chain comes out of a study of blood T cell repertoires in COVID-19. J gave up 8 bases and V 2 bases, and 7 bases lay outside the gene matches. The CDR3 spans 15 residues. Germline V lookup: CDR1 SGHNT, CDR2 YENEEA. Measured with immunoSEQ multiplex PCR; TCRdb has only the in-frame clones, and not every one. Seen here are 100,000 to 150,000 clones, almost 90% observed once, and the top ten hold 0.75% to 0.9%. This sequence originates from a woman between 45 and 65 years old with active or convalescent COVID-19. J is TRBJ2-1 and V is TRBV11-3; TRBD2 matches at 9 bases. What was sequenced was peripheral blood. The CDR3 is CASSLSGTSRHEQFF. The CDR3 DNA reads as TGTGCCAGCAGCTTATCCGGGACTAGCAGGCATGAGCAGTTCTTC.